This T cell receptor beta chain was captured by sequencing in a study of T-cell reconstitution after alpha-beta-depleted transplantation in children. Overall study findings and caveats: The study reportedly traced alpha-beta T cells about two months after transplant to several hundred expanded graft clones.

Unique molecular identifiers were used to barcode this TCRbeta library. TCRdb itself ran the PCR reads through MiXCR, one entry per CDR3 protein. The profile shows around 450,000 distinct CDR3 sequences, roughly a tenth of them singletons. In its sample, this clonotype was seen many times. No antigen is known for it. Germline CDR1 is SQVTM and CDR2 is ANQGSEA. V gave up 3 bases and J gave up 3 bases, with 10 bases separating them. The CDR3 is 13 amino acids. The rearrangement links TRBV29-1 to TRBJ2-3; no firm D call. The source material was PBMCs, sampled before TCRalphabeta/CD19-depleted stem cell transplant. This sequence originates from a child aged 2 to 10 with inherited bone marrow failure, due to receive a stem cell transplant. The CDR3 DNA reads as TGCAGCGTTGAGGTCCTGGAAACAGATACGCAGTATTTT. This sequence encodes CSVEVLETDTQYF.